The T cell receptor beta chain under discussion was sequenced for a study of OX40 agonist ivuxolimab in advanced cancers. The CDR3 has 15 amino acids. Deletions cut 1 base from V and 10 bases from J, with 17 bases between. Germline V gene data show CDR1 as SGHNT and CDR2 as YENEEA. The method was immunoSEQ multiplex PCR; TCRdb's version includes in-frame clones alone and lacks a portion of them. This table has around 60,000 clones, nearly 85% appearing once. The V and J genes are TRBV11-3 and TRBJ2-1; a weak D match, TRBD2 (5 bases). The sequencing here drew on CD4+ or CD8+ T cells sorted from blood, taken in a trial of the OX40 agonist ivuxolimab. This TCR derives from an adult with an advanced solid tumor such as melanoma, head and neck, liver or kidney cancer. CDR3 nucleotide sequence: TGTGCCAGCAGCTTAGTGAGCGGCGCCCTCGGGGAGCAGTTCTTC. Protein product: CASSLVSGALGEQFF.